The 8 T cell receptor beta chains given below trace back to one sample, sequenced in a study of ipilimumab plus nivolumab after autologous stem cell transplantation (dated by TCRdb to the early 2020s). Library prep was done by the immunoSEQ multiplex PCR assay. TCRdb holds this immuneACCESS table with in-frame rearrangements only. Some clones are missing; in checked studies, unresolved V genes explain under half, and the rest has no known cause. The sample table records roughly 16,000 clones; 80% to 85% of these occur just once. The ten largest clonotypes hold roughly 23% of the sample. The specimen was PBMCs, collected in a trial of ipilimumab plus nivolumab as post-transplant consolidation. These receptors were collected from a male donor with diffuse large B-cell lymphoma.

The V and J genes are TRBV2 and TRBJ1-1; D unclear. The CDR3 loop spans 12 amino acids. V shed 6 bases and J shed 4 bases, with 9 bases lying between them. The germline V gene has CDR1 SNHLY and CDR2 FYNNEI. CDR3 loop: CASRLGRTEAFF. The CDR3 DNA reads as TGTGCCAGCAGACTCGGGCGCACTGAAGCTTTCTTT.

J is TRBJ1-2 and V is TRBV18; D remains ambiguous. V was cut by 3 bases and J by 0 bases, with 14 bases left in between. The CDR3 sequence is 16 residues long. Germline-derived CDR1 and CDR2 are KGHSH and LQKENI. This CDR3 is CASSPQPSRANYGYTF. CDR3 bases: TGTGCCAGCTCACCCCAACCTTCCCGCGCTAACTATGGCTACACCTTC.

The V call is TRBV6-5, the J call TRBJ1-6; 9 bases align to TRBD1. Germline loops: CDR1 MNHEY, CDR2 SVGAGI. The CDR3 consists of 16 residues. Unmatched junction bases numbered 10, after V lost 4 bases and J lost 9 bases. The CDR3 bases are TGTGCCAGCAGTTTAAGTGGACAGGGGCCGACTTCACCCCTCCACTTT. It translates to CASSLSGQGPTSPLHF.

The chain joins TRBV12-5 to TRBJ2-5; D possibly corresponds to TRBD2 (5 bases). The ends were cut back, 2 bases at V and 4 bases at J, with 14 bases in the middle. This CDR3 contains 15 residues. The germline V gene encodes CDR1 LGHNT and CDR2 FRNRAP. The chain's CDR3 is CASGLIEGIRETQYF. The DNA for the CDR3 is TGTGCTAGTGGTTTGATCGAGGGAATTCGAGAGACCCAGTACTTC.

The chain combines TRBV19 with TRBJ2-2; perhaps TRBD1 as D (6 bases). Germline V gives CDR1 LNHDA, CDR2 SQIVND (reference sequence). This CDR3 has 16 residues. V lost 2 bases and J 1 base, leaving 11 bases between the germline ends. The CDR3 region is CASSIRQVGNTGELFF. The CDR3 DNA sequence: TGTGCCAGTAGTATACGACAGGTGGGGAACACCGGGGAGCTGTTTTTT.

The CDR3 protein is CASRDSYNEQFF. CDR3 coding DNA: TGTGCCAGCCGGGACAGTTACAATGAGCAGTTCTTC. The chain recombines TRBV27 with TRBJ2-1; 7 nucleotides align to TRBD1. Germline V gene sequence: CDR1 MNHEY, CDR2 SMNVEV (reference sequence). The CDR3 contains 12 residues. The ends lost 8 bases at V and 4 bases at J; junction bases unmatched: 2.

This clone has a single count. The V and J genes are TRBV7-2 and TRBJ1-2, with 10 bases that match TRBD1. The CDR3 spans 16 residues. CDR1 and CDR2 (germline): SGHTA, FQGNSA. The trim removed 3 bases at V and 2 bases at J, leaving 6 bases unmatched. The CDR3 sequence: CASSFDPGQGNYGYTF. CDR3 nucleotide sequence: TGTGCCAGCAGCTTTGATCCGGGACAGGGGAACTATGGCTACACCTTC.

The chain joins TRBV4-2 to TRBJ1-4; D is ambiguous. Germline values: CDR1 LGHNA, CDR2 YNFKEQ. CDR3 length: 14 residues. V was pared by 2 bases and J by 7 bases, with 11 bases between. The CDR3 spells CASSQREEGEKLFF. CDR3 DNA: TGTGCCAGCAGCCAACGGGAGGAGGGTGAAAAACTGTTTTTT.